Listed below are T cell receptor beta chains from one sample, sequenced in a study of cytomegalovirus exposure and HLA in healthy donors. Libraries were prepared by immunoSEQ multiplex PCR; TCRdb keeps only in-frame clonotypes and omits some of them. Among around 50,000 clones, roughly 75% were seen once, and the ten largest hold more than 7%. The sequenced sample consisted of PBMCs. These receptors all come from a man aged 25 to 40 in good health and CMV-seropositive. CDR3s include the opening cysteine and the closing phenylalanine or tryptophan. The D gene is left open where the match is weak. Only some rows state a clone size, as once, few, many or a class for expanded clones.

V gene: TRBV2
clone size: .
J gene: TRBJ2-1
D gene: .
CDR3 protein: CAGTPYNEQFF
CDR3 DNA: TGTGCCGGGACTCCCTACAACGAGCAGTTCTTC

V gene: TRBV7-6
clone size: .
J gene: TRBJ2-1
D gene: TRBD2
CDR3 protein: CASSLRASGGSNNEQFF
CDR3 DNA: TGTGCCAGCAGCTTACGGGCTAGCGGGGGGTCTAACAATGAGCAGTTCTTC

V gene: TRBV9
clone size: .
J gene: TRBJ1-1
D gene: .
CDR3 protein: CASSVVGRTVNTEAFF
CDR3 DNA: TGTGCCAGCAGCGTAGTTGGAAGGACAGTGAACACTGAAGCTTTCTTT

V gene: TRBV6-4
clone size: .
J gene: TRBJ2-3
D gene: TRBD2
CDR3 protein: CASSETSGGPDTQYF
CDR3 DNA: TGTGCCAGCAGTGAGACTAGCGGGGGCCCAGATACGCAGTATTTT

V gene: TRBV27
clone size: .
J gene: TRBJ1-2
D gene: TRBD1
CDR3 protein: CASSLSYRGSYGYTF
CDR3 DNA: TGTGCCAGCAGTTTAAGCTACAGGGGATCCTATGGCTACACCTTC

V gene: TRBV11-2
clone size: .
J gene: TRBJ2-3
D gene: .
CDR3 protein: CASKRPATDTQYF
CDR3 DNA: TGTGCCAGCAAACGACCAGCGACAGATACGCAGTATTTT

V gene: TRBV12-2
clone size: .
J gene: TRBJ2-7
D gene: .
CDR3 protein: CASRLVRVIRTGSSYEQYF
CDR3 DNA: TGTGCAAGTCGCTTAGTTCGGGTCATCAGGACGGGGAGCTCCTACGAGCAGTACTTC

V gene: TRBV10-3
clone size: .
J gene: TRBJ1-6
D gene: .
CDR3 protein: CATNGGYSNSPLHF
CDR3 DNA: TGTGCCACGAACGGGGGGTATTCTAATTCACCCCTCCACTTT

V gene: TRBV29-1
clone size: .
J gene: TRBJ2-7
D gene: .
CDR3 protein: CSVSNDREYF
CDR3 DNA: TGCAGCGTGAGTAATGACAGAGAGTACTTC

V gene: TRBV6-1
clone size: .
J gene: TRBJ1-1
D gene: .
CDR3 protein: CASSGNKGAEAFF
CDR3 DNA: TGTGCCAGCAGTGGGAATAAGGGGGCTGAAGCTTTCTTT

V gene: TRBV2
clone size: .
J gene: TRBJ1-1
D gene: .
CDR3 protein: CASSEQWNTEAFF
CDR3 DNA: TGTGCCAGCAGTGAACAGTGGAACACTGAAGCTTTCTTT

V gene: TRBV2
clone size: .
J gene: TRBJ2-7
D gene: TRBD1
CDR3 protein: CASRVTGYSYEQYF
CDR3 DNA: TGTGCCAGCAGGGTGACAGGGTACTCCTACGAGCAGTACTTC

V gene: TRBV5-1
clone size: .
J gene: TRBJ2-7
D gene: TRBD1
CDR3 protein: CASSRLGQGVSYEQYF
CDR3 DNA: TGCGCCAGCAGCCGCCTTGGACAGGGGGTTTCCTACGAGCAGTACTTC

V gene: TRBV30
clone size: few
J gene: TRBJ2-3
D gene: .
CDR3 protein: CAWTGISQDTQYF
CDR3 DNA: TGTGCCTGGACCGGGATTAGTCAGGATACGCAGTATTTT

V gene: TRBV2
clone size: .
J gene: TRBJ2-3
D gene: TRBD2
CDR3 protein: CASRMEAGLVTDTQYF
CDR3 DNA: TGTGCCAGCAGGATGGAGGCCGGACTAGTGACAGATACGCAGTATTTT

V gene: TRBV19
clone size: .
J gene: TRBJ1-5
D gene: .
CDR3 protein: CASSMSRGAGVSNQPQHF
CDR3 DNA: TGTGCCAGTAGTATGAGTCGGGGGGCGGGTGTCAGCAATCAGCCCCAGCATTTT

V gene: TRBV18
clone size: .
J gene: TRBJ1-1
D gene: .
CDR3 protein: CASSPRVETSEAFF
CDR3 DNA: TGTGCCAGCTCACCCCGGGTGGAAACGTCTGAAGCTTTCTTT

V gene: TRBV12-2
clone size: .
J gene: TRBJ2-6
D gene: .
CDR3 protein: CASRPGTGESSGANVLTF
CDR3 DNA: TGTGCAAGTCGACCGGGGACAGGGGAAAGCTCTGGGGCCAACGTCCTGACTTTC

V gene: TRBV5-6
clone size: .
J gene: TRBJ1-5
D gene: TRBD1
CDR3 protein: CASSLTRGLDQPQHF
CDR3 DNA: TGTGCCAGCAGCTTAACCAGGGGGCTAGATCAGCCCCAGCATTTT

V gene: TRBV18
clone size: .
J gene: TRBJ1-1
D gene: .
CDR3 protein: CASSSGYENTEAFF
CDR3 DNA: TGTGCCAGCTCATCGGGTTATGAGAACACTGAAGCTTTCTTT

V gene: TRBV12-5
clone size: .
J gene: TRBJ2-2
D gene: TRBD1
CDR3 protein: CASGSLQGSTGELFF
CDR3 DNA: TGTGCTAGTGGTTCCCTACAGGGGTCCACCGGGGAGCTGTTTTTT

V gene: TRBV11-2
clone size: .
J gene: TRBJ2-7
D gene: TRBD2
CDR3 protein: CASSRRGPGRAEQYF
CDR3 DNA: TGTGCCAGCAGTCGGAGGGGCCCGGGGAGGGCCGAGCAGTACTTC

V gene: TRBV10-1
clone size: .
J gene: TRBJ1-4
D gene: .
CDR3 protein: CASSDKGHDNEKLFF
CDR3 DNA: TGCGCCAGCAGCGACAAGGGACACGATAATGAAAAACTGTTTTTT

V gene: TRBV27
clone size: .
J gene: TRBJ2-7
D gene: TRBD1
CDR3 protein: CASSSPLGQGSYEQYF
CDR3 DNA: TGTGCCAGCAGTTCCCCCCTGGGACAGGGTAGCTACGAGCAGTACTTC